This record covers a single TCR beta chain. Sequencing was performed with immunoSEQ multiplex PCR; in TCRdb, only in-frame clones are kept and a portion is missing. The repertoire consists of around 70,000 clones, with 92% occurring once and the leading ten covering 2.9%. Trimming removed 3 bases at V and 7 bases at J, with 10 bases between. The CDR3 consists of 13 residues. Germline CDR1 SGHAT, CDR2 FQNNGV. The data originate from a study of T cells after somatic rescue of genetic block. This receptor was identified in a middle-aged man. The specimen sequenced was peripheral blood mononuclear cells (PBMCs). The chain uses TRBV11-2 and TRBJ2-1; the D is unclear. The DNA of the CDR3 is TGTGCCAGCAGCTTGGAAAATCGGAATGAGCAGTTCTTC. Translated: CASSLENRNEQFF.